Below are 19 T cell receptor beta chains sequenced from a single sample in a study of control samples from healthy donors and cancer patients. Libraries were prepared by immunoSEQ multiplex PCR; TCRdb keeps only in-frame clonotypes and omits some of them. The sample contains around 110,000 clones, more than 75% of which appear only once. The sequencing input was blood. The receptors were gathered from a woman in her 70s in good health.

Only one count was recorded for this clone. In DNA, the CDR3 is TGTGCCAGCAGCTCCGGGACAGGTACTAACCATAACTATGGCTACACCTTC. This sequence encodes CASSSGTGTNHNYGYTF. The chain has TRBV7-9 and TRBJ1-2, with TRBD1 matching 8 bases. The CDR3 contains 17 residues. The V gene's germline CDR1 is SEHNR and CDR2 FQNEAQ (reference sequence). Trimming took 4 bases from V and 1 from J; bases not matched to a gene: 11.

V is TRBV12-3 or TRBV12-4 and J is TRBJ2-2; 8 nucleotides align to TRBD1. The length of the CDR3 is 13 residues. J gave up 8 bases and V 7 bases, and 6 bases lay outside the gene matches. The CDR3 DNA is TGTGCCAGCACAGACAGGGGACAAGGGGAGCTGTTTTTT. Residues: CASTDRGQGELFF.

The chain's CDR3 is CASSQGTSGGTDTQYF. CDR3 nucleotides: TGCGCCAGCAGCCAGGGTACTAGCGGGGGCACAGATACGCAGTATTTT. The chain recombines TRBV4-3 with TRBJ2-3; 10 bases are a match to TRBD2. With 3 bases clipped from V and 1 base from J, the junction kept 4 bases outside the gene matches. This CDR3 region has 16 residues. Germline values: CDR1 LGHNA, CDR2 YSLEER.

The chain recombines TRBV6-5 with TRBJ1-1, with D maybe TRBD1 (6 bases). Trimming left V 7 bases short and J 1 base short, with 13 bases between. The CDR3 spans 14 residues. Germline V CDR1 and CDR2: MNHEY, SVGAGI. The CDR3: CASTQGRGNTEAFF. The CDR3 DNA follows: TGTGCCAGCACCCAGGGGAGGGGGAACACTGAAGCTTTCTTT.

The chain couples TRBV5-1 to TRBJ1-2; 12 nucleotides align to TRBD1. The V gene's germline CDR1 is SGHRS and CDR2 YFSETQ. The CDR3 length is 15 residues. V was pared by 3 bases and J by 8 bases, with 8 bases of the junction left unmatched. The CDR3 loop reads CASSSPGQGAGGYTF. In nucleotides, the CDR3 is TGCGCCAGCAGCTCTCCGGGACAGGGGGCGGGAGGCTACACCTTC.

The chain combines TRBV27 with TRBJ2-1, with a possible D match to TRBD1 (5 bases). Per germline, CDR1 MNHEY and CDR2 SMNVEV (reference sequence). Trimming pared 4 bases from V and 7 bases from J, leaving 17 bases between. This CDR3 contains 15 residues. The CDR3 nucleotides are TGTGCCAGCAGTTCCCGCTACCCAGGGATGAATGAGCAGTTCTTC. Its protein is CASSSRYPGMNEQFF.

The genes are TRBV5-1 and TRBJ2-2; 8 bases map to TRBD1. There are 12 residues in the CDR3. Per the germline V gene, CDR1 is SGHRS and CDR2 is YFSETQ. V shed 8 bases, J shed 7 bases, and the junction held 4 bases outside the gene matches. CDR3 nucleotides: TGCGCCAGTAGACAGGGGTTCGGGGAGCTGTTTTTT. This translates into CASRQGFGELFF.

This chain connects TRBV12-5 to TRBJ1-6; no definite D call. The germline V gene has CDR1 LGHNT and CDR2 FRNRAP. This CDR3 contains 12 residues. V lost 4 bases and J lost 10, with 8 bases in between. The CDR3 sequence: CASGSGPSPLHF. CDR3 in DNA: TGTGCTAGTGGTTCCGGCCCGTCACCCCTCCACTTT. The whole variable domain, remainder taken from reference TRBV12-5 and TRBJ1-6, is DARVTQTPRHKVTEMGQEVTMRCQPILGHNTVFWYRQTMMQGLELLAYFRNRAPLDDSGMPKDRFSAEMPDATLATLKIQPSEPRDSAVYFCASGSGPSPLHFGNGTRLTVT.

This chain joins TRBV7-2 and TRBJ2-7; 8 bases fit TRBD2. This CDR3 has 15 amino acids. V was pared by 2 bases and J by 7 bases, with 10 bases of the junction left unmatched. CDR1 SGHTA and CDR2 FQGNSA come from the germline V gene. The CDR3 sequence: CASSLFFQRGREQYF. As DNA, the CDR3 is TGTGCCAGCAGCTTATTTTTTCAGCGGGGGAGGGAGCAGTACTTC.

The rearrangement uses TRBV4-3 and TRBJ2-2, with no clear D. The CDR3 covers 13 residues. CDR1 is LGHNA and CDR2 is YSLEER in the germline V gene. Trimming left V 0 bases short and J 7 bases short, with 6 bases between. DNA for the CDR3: TGCGCCAGCAGCCAAGATAGAATCGGGGAGCTGTTTTTT. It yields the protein CASSQDRIGELFF.

In DNA, the CDR3 is TGTGCCAGCAAACGACAGTTAGCTAACTATGGCTACACCTTC. As protein: CASKRQLANYGYTF. The V gene is TRBV6-5, the J gene TRBJ1-2; possible D gene TRBD1, 5 bases. The V and J ends lost 7 bases and 0 bases respectively, with 12 bases between them. The CDR3 is 14 residues long. Looked up from germline, CDR1 is MNHEY and CDR2 is SVGAGI.

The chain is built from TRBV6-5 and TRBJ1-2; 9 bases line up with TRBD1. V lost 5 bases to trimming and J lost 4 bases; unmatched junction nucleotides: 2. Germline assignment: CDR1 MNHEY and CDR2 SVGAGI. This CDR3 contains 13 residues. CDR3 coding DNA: TGTGCCAGCAGTCAGACAGGGGGCTATGGCTACACCTTC. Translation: CASSQTGGYGYTF.

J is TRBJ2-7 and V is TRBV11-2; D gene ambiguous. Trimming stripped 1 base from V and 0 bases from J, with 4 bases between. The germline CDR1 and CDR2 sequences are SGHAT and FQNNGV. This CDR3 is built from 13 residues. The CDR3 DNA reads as TGTGCCAGCAGCTTAGGATACTCCTACGAGCAGTACTTC. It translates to CASSLGYSYEQYF.

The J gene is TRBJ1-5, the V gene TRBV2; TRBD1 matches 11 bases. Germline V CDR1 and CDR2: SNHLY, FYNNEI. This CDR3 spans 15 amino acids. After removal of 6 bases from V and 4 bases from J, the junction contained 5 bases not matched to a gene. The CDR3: CASRTDRGRNQPQHF. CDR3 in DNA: TGTGCCAGCAGAACGGACAGGGGGCGAAATCAGCCCCAGCATTTT.

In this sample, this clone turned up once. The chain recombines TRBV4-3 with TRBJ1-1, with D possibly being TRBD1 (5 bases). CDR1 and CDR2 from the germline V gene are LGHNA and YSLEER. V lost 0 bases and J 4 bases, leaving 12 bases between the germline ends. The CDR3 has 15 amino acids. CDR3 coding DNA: TGCGCCAGCAGCCAAGATTCCACGGGGGGCACTGAAGCTTTCTTT. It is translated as CASSQDSTGGTEAFF.

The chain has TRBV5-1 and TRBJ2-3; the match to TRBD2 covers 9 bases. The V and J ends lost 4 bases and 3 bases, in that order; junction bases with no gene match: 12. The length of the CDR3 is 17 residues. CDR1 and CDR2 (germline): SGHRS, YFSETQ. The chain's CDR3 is CASSLTGAGGRTDTQYF. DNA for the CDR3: TGCGCCAGCAGCCTGACCGGTGCGGGGGGGCGGACAGATACGCAGTATTTT. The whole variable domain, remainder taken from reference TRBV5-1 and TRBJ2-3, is KAGVTQTPRYLIKTRGQQVTLSCSPISGHRSVSWYQQTPGQGLQFLFEYFSETQRNKGNFPGRFSGRQFSNSRSEMNVSTLELGDSALYLCASSLTGAGGRTDTQYFGPGTRLTVL.

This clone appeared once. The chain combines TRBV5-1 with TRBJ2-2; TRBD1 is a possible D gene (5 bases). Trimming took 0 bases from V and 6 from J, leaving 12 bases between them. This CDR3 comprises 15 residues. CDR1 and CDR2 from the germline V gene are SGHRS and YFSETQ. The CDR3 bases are TGCGCCAGCAGCTTGGAGGCAGGGTCGGCCGGGGAGCTGTTTTTT. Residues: CASSLEAGSAGELFF.

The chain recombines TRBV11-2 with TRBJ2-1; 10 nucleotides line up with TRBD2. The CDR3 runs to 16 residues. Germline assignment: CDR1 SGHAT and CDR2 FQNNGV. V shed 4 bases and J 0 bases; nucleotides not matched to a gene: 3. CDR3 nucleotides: TGTGCCAGCAGCTCTAGCGGGGGCTTCTCCTACAATGAGCAGTTCTTC. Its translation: CASSSSGGFSYNEQFF.

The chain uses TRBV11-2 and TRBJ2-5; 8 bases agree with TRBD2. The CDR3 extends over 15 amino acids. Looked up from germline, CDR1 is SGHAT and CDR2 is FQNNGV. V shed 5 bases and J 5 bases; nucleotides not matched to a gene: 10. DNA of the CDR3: TGTGCCAGCAGCGTGAGCGGGGGCCCCGGGGAGACCCAGTACTTC. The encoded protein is CASSVSGGPGETQYF.